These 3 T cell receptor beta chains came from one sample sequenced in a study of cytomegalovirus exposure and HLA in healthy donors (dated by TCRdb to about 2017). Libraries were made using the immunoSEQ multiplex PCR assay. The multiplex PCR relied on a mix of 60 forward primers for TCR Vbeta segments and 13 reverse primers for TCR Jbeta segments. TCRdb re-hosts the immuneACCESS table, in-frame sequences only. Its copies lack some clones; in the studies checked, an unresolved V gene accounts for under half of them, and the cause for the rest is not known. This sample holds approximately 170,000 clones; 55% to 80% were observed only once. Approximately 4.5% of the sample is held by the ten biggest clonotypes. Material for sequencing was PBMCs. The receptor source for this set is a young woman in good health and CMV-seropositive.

The CDR3 DNA reads as TGCAGCGTTGAAGATGAGGCAGGGGGCCATCGGCGTATTAATGAGCAGTTCTTC. It yields the protein CSVEDEAGGHRRINEQFF. The chain links TRBV29-1 to TRBJ2-1; TRBD1 matches at 8 bases. Per germline, CDR1 SQVTM and CDR2 ANQGSEA. With 0 bases clipped from V and 7 bases from J, the junction kept 17 bases outside the gene matches. The length of the CDR3 is 18 residues.

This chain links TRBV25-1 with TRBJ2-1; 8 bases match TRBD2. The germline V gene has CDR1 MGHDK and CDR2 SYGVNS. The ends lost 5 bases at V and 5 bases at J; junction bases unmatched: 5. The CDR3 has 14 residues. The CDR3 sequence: CASSLAGQHNEQFF. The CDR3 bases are TGTGCCAGCAGTCTAGCGGGTCAGCACAATGAGCAGTTCTTC. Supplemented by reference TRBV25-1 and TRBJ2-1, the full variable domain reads EADIYQTPRYLVIGTGKKITLECSQTMGHDKMYWYQQDPGMELHLIHYSYGVNSTEKGDLSSESTVSRIRTEHFPLTLESARPSHTSQYLCASSLAGQHNEQFFGPGTRLTVL.

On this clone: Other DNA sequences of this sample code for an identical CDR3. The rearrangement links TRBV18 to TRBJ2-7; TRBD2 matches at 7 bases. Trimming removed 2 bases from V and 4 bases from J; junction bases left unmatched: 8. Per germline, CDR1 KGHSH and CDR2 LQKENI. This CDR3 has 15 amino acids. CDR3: CASSPVPSGNYEQYF. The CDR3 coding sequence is TGTGCCAGCTCACCAGTTCCTAGCGGAAATTACGAGCAGTACTTC.